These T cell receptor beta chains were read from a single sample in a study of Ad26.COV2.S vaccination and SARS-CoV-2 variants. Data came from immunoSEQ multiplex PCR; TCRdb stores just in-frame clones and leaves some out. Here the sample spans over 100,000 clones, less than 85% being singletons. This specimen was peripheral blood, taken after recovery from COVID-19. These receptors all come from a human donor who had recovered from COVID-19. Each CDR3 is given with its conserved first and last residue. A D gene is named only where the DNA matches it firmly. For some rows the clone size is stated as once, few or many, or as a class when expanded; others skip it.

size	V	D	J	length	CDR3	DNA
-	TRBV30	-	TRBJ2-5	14	CAWTKKLGQETQYF	TGTGCCTGGACAAAAAAGTTGGGACAAGAGACCCAGTACTTC
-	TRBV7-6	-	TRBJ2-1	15	CASSFRGGTNNEQFF	TGTGCCAGCAGCTTTCGAGGGGGAACCAACAATGAGCAGTTCTTC
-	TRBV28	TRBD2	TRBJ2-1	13	CASTYSGTREQFF	TGTGCCAGCACGTACTCCGGGACTAGAGAGCAGTTCTTC
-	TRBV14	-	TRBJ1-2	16	CASSQDRIGGGYGYTF	TGTGCCAGCAGCCAAGATCGGATCGGGGGGGGATATGGCTACACCTTC
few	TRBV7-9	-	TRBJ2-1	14	CASSQPNHPGEQFF	TGTGCCAGCAGCCAGCCGAACCACCCCGGTGAGCAGTTCTTC
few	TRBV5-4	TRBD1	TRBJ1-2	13	CASRRQGNYGYTF	TGTGCCAGCAGACGACAGGGAAACTATGGCTACACCTTC
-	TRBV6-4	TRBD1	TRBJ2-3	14	CASRKTGDVDTQYF	TGTGCCAGCAGAAAAACAGGGGACGTAGATACGCAGTATTTT
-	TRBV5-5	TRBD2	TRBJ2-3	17	CASSSWTSGIRTDTQYF	TGTGCCAGCAGCTCCTGGACTAGCGGGATTCGCACAGATACGCAGTATTTT
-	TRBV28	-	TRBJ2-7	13	CASSFQSSYEQYF	TGTGCCAGCAGTTTCCAGAGCTCCTACGAGCAGTACTTC
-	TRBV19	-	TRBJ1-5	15	CASSMVQHGGQPQHF	TGTGCCAGTAGTATGGTCCAGCACGGGGGTCAGCCCCAGCATTTT
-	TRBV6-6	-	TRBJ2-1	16	CASSSWVRSSYNEQFF	TGTGCCAGCAGTAGTTGGGTTCGCAGCTCCTACAATGAGCAGTTCTTC
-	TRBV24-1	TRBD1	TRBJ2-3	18	CATSETNRDRGSTDTQYF	TGTGCCACCAGTGAAACGAACCGGGACAGGGGGAGCACAGATACGCAGTATTTT
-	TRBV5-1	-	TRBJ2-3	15	CASSNRERGTDTQYF	TGCGCCAGCAGCAACAGGGAAAGGGGCACAGATACGCAGTATTTT
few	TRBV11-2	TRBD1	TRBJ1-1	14	CASSLQTGDTEAFF	TGTGCCAGCAGCTTACAGACAGGGGACACTGAAGCTTTCTTT
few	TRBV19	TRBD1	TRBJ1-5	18	CASSSKGQGVPSNQPQHF	TGTGCCAGTAGTTCTAAAGGACAGGGGGTACCGTCCAATCAGCCCCAGCATTTT
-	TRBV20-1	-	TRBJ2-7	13	CSASRIPGPEQYF	TGCAGTGCTAGTAGAATACCCGGCCCCGAGCAGTACTTC
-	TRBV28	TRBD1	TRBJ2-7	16	CASRRIQGAEIYEQYF	TGTGCCAGCAGGAGAATACAGGGGGCGGAAATCTACGAGCAGTACTTC
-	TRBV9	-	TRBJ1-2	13	CASSVAANYGYTF	TGTGCCAGCAGCGTAGCCGCCAACTATGGCTACACCTTC
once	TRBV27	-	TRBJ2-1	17	CASSLSGKSHYYNEQFF	TGTGCCAGCAGTCTATCAGGGAAGTCCCACTACTACAATGAGCAGTTCTTC
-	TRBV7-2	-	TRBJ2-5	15	CASSFKRRRQETQYF	TGTGCCAGCAGCTTTAAGAGACGGAGACAAGAGACCCAGTACTTC